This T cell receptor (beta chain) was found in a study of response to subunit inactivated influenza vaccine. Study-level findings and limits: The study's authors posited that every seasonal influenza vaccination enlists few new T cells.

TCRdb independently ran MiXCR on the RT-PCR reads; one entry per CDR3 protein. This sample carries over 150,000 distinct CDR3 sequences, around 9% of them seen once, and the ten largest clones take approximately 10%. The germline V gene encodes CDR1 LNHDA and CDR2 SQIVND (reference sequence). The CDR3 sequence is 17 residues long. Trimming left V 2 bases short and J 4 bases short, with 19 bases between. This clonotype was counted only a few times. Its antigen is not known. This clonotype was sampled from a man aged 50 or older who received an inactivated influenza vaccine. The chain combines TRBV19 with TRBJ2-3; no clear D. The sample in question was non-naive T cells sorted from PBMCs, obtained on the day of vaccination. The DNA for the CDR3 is TGTGCCAGTAGTATACCTTACTCCACCACGGGCGCAGATACGCAGTATTTT. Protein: CASSIPYSTTGADTQYF. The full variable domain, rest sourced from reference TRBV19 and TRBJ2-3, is DGGITQSPKYLFRKEGQNVTLSCEQNLNHDAMYWYRQDPGQGLRLIYYSQIVNDFQKGDIAEGYSVSREKKESFPLTVTSAQKNPTAFYLCASSIPYSTTGADTQYFGPGTRLTVL.